These T cell receptor beta chains were read from a single sample in a study of T cell changes during pregnancy in multiple sclerosis. Clones were read by immunoSEQ multiplex PCR, and TCRdb kept only the in-frame ones, dropping some. The sample gives over 30,000 clones, approximately 90% of which show up once; 3.5% is in the top ten. This specimen consisted of CD8+ T cells from peripheral blood mononuclear cells, obtained in the third trimester of pregnancy. These receptors were obtained from a female donor with multiple sclerosis, enrolled in a pregnancy study. The CDR3 runs from the conserved cysteine through the conserved F or W. Fields, in order: CDR3 protein, J gene, V gene, CDR3 length.

CASSQGSGLGNTIYF,TRBJ1-3,TRBV4-1,15
CASSLESGEQFF,TRBJ2-1,TRBV5-6,12
CASSPSGGGSNEQFF,TRBJ2-1,TRBV9,15
CASSQDGSGTGGSEQYF,TRBJ2-7,TRBV4-2,17
CASSSVTGRNQPQHF,TRBJ1-5,TRBV27,15
CASSALEGTDTQYF,TRBJ2-3,TRBV6-4,14
CASTRSGGVNEQFF,TRBJ2-1,TRBV9,14
CASRLGTSGSYEQYF,TRBJ2-7,TRBV10-2,15
CASSSVGNTIYF,TRBJ1-3,TRBV7-2,12
CASSWTGKETQYF,TRBJ2-5,TRBV7-9,13
CASSEAPGQGGHEQFF,TRBJ2-1,TRBV6-1,16
CASSLGGSNQPQHF,TRBJ1-5,TRBV5-1,14
CASSYGSGANVLTF,TRBJ2-6,TRBV5-6,14
CASSQGGNTEAFF,TRBJ1-1,TRBV4-3,13
CASSHMTGVYTGELFF,TRBJ2-2,TRBV4-3,16
CSVNSGQESNYGYTF,TRBJ1-2,TRBV29-1,15
CASSSARGGLYEQYF,TRBJ2-7,TRBV27,15
CASRGTGTSVGELFF,TRBJ2-2,TRBV9,15
CASSDSGTGVDGYTF,TRBJ1-2,TRBV6-4,15
CAWTPGGLYQPQHF,TRBJ1-5,TRBV30,14
CAWSAGSYEQYF,TRBJ2-7,TRBV30,12
CASSPGTAYGYTF,TRBJ1-2,TRBV7-2,13
CASSQGQDYNEQFF,TRBJ2-1,TRBV4-3,14
CASAGGGFTDTQYF,TRBJ2-3,TRBV7-3,14
CASSIQGNTGELFF,TRBJ2-2,TRBV27,14
CASLGGSSGYTF,TRBJ1-2,TRBV27,12
CASSLTGQANQHF,TRBJ1-5,TRBV27,13
CASSQGNGVVDEQYF,-,TRBV4-1,15
CASITGDEQFF,TRBJ2-1,TRBV5-1,11
CASSSGTGTSPLHF,TRBJ1-6,TRBV7-9,14
CASSIGGSRNQPQHF,TRBJ1-5,TRBV19,15
CASSPDRGYGNTIYF,TRBJ1-3,TRBV9,15
CASSYGGGAGDTQYF,TRBJ2-3,TRBV6-5,15
CASSRLAGGDDQPQHF,TRBJ1-5,TRBV7-8,16
CASSSLQGAGTDTQYF,TRBJ2-3,TRBV7-8,16
CASSERKGAFMNTEAFF,TRBJ1-1,TRBV10-1,17
CATTLPYGSGGNNEQFF,TRBJ2-1,TRBV19,17
CSVEERDYEQYF,TRBJ2-7,TRBV29-1,12
CASMLGLAGGYQETQYF,TRBJ2-5,TRBV10-1,17
CAISEETGNYEQYF,TRBJ2-7,TRBV10-3,14
CASSTRDSNPLNTEAFF,TRBJ1-1,TRBV21-1,17